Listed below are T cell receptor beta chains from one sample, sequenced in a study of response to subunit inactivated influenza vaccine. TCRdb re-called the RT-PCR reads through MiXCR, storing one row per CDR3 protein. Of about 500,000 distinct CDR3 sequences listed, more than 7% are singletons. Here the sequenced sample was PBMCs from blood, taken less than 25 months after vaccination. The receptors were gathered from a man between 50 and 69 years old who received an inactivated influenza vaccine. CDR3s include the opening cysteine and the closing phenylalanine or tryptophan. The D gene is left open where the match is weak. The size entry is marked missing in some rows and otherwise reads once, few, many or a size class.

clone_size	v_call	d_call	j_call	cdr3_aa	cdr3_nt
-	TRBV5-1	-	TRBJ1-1	CASSAQRDTEAFF	TGCGCCAGCAGCGCACAAAGGGACACTGAAGCTTTCTTT
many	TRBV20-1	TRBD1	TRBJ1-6	CSATRQGSYNSPLHF	TGCAGTGCCACTAGACAGGGATCCTATAATTCACCCCTCCACTTT
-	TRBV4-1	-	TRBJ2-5	CASSPSGLLYQETQYF	TGCGCCAGCAGCCCGTCGGGACTGCTGTACCAAGAGACCCAGTACTTC
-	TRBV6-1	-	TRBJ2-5	CASRDPGGQETQYF	TGTGCCAGCCGAGACCCCGGGGGCCAAGAGACCCAGTACTTC
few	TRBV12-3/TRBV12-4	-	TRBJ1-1	CASSFGRNMNTEAFF	TGTGCCAGCAGTTTCGGACGCAATATGAACACTGAAGCTTTCTTT
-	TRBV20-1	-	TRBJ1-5	CSARDPRGARSNQPQHF	TGCAGTGCTAGAGACCCGAGGGGGGCGAGGAGCAATCAGCCCCAGCATTTT
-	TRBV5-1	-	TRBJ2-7	CASGNLGYEQYF	TGCGCCAGCGGGAACCTGGGGTACGAGCAGTACTTC
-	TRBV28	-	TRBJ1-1	CASRWDGNTEAFF	TGTGCCAGCAGATGGGACGGGAACACTGAAGCTTTCTTT
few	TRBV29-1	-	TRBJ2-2	CSVNRDVAGELFF	TGCAGCGTTAACAGGGACGTAGCCGGGGAGCTGTTTTTT
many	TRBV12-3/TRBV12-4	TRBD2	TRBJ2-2	CASTTSGRAGELFF	TGTGCCAGCACCACTAGCGGGAGGGCCGGGGAGCTGTTTTTT
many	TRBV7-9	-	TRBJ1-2	CASSAHGTSNYGYTF	TGTGCCAGCAGCGCCCACGGAACGTCTAACTATGGCTACACCTTC
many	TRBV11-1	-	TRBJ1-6	CASSHRRQEYSPLHF	TGTGCCAGCAGCCACCGTCGGCAGGAATATTCACCCCTCCACTTT
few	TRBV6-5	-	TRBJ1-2	CASSSHGANYGYTF	TGTGCCAGCAGTTCTCATGGGGCTAACTATGGCTACACCTTC
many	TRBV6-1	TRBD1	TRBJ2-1	CASRSGTGGNEQFF	TGTGCCAGCAGATCCGGGACAGGGGGGAATGAGCAGTTCTTC
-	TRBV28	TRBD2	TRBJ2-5	CASSPVSGRAPRETQYF	TGTGCCAGCAGTCCCGTTAGCGGGAGGGCCCCGCGAGAGACCCAGTACTTC
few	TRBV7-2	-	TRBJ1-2	CASSPDGVSNYGYTF	TGTGCCAGCAGCCCAGATGGGGTATCTAACTATGGCTACACCTTC
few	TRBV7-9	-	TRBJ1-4	CASSFPSAATNEKLFF	TGTGCCAGCAGCTTCCCGTCAGCGGCAACTAATGAAAAACTGTTTTTT
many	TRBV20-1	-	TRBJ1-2	CSARGLGFGGYTF	TGCAGTGCTAGAGGGTTGGGGTTTGGGGGCTACACCTTC
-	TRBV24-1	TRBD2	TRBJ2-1	CATSSGRLYNEQFF	TGTGCCACTAGTAGCGGGAGGCTCTACAATGAGCAGTTCTTC
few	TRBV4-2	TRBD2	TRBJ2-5	CASSQLGLAGGQETQYF	TGTGCCAGCAGCCAACTGGGACTAGCGGGGGGCCAAGAGACCCAGTACTTC
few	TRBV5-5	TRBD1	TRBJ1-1	CASSETGTTEAFF	TGTGCCAGCAGCGAGACAGGGACCACTGAAGCTTTCTTT
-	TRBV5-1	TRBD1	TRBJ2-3	CASSPGTGDNTQYF	TGCGCCAGCAGCCCCGGGACAGGGGACAATACGCAGTATTTT
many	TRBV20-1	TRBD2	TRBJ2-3	CSARHEGLHTLTDTQYF	TGCAGTGCTAGACACGAGGGACTACATACACTCACAGATACGCAGTATTTT
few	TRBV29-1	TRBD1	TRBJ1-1	CSGGQANMNTEAFF	TGCAGCGGGGGACAGGCAAATATGAACACTGAAGCTTTCTTT
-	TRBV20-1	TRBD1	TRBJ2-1	CSAPYGQGLYNEQFF	TGCAGTGCTCCGTACGGACAGGGGCTTTACAATGAGCAGTTCTTC
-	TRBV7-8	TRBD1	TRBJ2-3	CASSLAQGVCTDTQYF	TGTGCCAGCAGCTTAGCGCAGGGGGTGTGCACAGATACGCAGTATTTT
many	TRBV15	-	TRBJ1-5	CATSRDPGGNQPQHF	TGTGCCACCAGCAGAGATCCCGGAGGGAATCAGCCCCAGCATTTT
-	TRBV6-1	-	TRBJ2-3	CASSLNRDRTDTQYF	TGTGCCAGCAGCCTAAACCGCGACAGGACAGATACGCAGTATTTT
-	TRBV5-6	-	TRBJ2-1	CASKTTAGYPYNEQFF	TGTGCCAGCAAAACAACGGCAGGGTACCCCTACAATGAGCAGTTCTTC
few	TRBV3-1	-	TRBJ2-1	CASSQDRGRGSNEQFF	TGTGCCAGCAGCCAAGATAGGGGCAGGGGATCCAATGAGCAGTTCTTC
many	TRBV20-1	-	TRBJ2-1	CSARDTEMSSYNEQFF	TGCAGTGCTAGAGATACGGAAATGAGCTCCTACAATGAGCAGTTCTTC
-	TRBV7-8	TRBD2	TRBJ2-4	CASSPSGGPKNIQYF	TGTGCCAGCAGCCCTAGCGGGGGTCCCAAAAACATTCAGTACTTC
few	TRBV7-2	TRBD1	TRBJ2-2	CASSLLTGVTGELFF	TGTGCCAGCAGCCTATTAACAGGGGTGACCGGGGAGCTGTTTTTT
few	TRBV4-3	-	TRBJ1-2	CASSRSGTHYGYTF	TGCGCCAGCAGCCGCTCCGGGACGCATTATGGCTACACCTTC
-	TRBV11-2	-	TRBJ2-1	CASSLSPSDLDNEQFF	TGTGCCAGCAGCTTAAGCCCCTCCGACTTGGACAATGAGCAGTTCTTC
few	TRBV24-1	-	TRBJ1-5	CATRRFSEYSNQPQHF	TGTGCCACCCGGCGGTTCAGCGAATATAGCAATCAGCCCCAGCATTTT
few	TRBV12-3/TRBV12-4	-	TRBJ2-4	CASSRGPRDSNIQYF	TGTGCCAGCAGCCGAGGCCCGCGGGACTCAAACATTCAGTACTTC
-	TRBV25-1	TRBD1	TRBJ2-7	CASRPQGPNYEQYF	TGTGCCAGCAGACCACAGGGGCCCAACTACGAGCAGTACTTC
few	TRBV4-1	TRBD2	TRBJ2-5	CASSQEASGGASETQYF	TGCGCCAGCAGCCAAGAGGCTAGCGGGGGGGCCTCAGAGACCCAGTACTTC
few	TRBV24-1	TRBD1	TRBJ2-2	CATSDFTGGRTGELFF	TGTGCCACCAGTGATTTCACAGGGGGAAGGACCGGGGAGCTGTTTTTT
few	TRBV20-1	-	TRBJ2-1	CSARDSGVSYNEQFF	TGCAGTGCTAGAGACTCCGGGGTCTCCTACAATGAGCAGTTCTTC
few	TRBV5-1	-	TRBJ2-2	CASIRGSGNNGELFF	TGCGCCAGCATTCGCGGATCCGGGAACAACGGGGAGCTGTTTTTT
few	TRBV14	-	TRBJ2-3	CASSQAFEAPDTQYF	TGTGCCAGCAGCCAAGCTTTCGAAGCGCCCGATACGCAGTATTTT
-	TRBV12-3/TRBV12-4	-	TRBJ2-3	CASNSFGADTQYF	TGTGCCAGCAACTCTTTCGGCGCAGATACGCAGTATTTT
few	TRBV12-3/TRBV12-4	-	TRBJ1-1	CASSSGQILNTEAFF	TGTGCCAGCAGTTCCGGGCAGATACTGAACACTGAAGCTTTCTTT
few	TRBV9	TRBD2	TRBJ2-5	CASNKRSGRGETQYF	TGTGCCAGCAACAAAAGGAGCGGGAGAGGAGAGACCCAGTACTTC
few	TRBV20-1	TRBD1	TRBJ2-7	CSVGRTGVDYEQYF	TGCAGTGTTGGAAGGACAGGGGTAGACTACGAGCAGTACTTC
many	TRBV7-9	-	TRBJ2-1	CASSLILSYNEQFF	TGTGCCAGCAGCTTGATTCTTAGCTACAATGAGCAGTTCTTC
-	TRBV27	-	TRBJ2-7	CASSLYRGQPYEQYF	TGTGCCAGCAGTTTATACCGGGGGCAGCCCTACGAGCAGTACTTC
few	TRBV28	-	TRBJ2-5	CASSFLGQQETQYF	TGTGCCAGCAGTTTTTTGGGACAACAAGAGACCCAGTACTTC
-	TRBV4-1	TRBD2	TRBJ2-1	CASSHRFRGDHEQFF	TGCGCCAGCAGCCACCGCTTTCGGGGGGACCATGAGCAGTTCTTC
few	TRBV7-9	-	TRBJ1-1	CASRIGANTEAFF	TGTGCCAGCAGGATAGGGGCGAACACTGAAGCTTTCTTT
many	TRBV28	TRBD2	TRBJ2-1	CASSPGTSAPNAYNEQFF	TGTGCCAGCAGTCCCGGGACTAGCGCGCCGAACGCCTACAATGAGCAGTTCTTC